This record covers a single TCR beta chain. In the original workflow: Amplification with reference gene primers provided the estimates of nucleated cell counts. Using immunoSEQ multiplex PCR, the repertoire was profiled, and TCRdb retains in-frame clones only, with some absent. The V and J calls and clone size come from that table; D and trimming were worked out from the DNA. The table includes about 210,000 clones, around 90% detected once. This sample is part of a study of blood T cell repertoires in COVID-19. Whole-study context: Whether acute or convalescent, the COVID-19 samples came from the United States, Italy and Spain. Sample material is recorded as cDNA or gDNA derived from T cells, B-cell-depleted T cells, or PBMCs.

V lost 0 bases and J lost 5, with 15 bases in between. Germline CDR1 is LGHNT and CDR2 is FRNRAP. The length of the CDR3 is 16 residues. Participants were aged about 18 to 95 years, lived in around 22 US areas, and enrolled virtually. The TCR sequence derives from a young man with acute COVID-19. Sequencing was done on a sample of PBMCs or T cells enriched from blood (not recorded which). The V call is TRBV12-5, the J call TRBJ2-3, with a tentative D call TRBD1 (5 bases). In nucleotides, the CDR3 is TGTGCTAGTGGTTTGGTACTTCTCTCCAGGGTAGATACGCAGTATTTT. This translates into CASGLVLLSRVDTQYF.